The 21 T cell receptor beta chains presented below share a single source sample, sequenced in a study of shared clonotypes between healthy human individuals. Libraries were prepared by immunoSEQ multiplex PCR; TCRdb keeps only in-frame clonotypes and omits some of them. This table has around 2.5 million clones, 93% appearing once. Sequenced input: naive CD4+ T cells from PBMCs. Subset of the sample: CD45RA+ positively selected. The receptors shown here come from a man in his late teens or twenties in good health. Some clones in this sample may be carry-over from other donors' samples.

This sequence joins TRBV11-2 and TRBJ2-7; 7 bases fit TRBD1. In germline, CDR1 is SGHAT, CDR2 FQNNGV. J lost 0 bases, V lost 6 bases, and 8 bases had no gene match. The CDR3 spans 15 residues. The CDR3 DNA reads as TGTGCCAGCAGACACCGGGACAGATCCTCCTACGAGCAGTACTTC. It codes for CASRHRDRSSYEQYF.

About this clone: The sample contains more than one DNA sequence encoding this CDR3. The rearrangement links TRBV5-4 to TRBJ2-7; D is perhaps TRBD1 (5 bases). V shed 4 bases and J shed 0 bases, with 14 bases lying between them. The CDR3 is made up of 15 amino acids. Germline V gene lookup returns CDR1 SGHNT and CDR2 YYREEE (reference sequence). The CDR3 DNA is TGTGCCAGCAGCCTGGAAGGGGCGAGCTCCTACGAGCAGTACTTC. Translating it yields CASSLEGASSYEQYF.

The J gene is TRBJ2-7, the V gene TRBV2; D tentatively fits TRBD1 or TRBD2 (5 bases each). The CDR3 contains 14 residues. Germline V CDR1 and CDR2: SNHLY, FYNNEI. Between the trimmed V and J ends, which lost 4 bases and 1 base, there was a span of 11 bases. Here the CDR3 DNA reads TGTGCCAGCAGTGTCCGGGACGGGTCCTACGAGCAGTACTTC. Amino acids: CASSVRDGSYEQYF.

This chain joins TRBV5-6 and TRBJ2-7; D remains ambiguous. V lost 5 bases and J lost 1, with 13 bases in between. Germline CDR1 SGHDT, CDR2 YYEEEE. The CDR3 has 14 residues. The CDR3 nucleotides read TGTGCCAGCAGTCTAGACCGTCGATCCTACGAGCAGTACTTC. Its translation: CASSLDRRSYEQYF.

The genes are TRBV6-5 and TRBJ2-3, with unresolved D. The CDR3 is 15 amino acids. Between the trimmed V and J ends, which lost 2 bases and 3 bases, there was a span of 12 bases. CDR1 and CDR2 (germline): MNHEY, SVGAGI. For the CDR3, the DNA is TGTGCCAGCAGTTACGACTCCCGAAGAACAGATACGCAGTATTTT. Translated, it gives CASSYDSRRTDTQYF.

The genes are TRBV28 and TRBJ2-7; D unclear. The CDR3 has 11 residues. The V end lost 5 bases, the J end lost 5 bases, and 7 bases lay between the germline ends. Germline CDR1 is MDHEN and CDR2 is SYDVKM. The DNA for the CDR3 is TGTGCCAGCAGTCCAGAAGACGAGCAGTACTTC. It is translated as CASSPEDEQYF.

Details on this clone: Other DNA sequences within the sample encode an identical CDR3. The CDR3 DNA sequence: TGTGCCAGCAGCTTAACAGGTGACTATGGCTACACCTTC. It yields the protein CASSLTGDYGYTF. The chain recombines TRBV7-2 with TRBJ1-2, with D perhaps matching TRBD1 (5 bases). Per germline, CDR1 SGHTA and CDR2 FQGNSA. Trimming cost V 2 bases and J 3 bases, with 7 bases left between them. The CDR3 loop spans 13 amino acids.

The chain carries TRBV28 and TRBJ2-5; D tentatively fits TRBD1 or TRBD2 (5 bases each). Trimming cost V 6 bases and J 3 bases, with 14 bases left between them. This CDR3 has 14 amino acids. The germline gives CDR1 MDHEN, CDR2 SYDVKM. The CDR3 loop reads CASSQPGREETQYF. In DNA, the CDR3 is TGTGCCAGCAGCCAACCGGGACGTGAAGAGACCCAGTACTTC.

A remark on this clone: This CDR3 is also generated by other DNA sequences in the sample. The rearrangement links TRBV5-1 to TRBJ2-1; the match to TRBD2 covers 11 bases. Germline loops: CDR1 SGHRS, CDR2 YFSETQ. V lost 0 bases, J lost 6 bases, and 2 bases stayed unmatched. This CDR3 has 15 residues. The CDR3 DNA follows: TGCGCCAGCAGCTTGGGACTAGCGGGGATCAATGAGCAGTTCTTC. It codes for CASSLGLAGINEQFF.

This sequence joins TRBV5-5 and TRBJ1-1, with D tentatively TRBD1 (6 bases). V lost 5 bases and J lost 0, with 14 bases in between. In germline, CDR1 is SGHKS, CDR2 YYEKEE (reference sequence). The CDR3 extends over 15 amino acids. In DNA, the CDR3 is TGTGCCAGCAGGCAACGGACAGCCATGAACACTGAAGCTTTCTTT. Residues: CASRQRTAMNTEAFF.

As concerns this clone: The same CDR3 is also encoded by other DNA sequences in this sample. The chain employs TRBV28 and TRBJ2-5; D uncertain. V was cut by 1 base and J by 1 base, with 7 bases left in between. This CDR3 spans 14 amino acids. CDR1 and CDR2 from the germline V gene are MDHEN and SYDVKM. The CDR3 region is CASSLLGPQETQYF. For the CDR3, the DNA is TGTGCCAGCAGTTTATTGGGTCCCCAAGAGACCCAGTACTTC.

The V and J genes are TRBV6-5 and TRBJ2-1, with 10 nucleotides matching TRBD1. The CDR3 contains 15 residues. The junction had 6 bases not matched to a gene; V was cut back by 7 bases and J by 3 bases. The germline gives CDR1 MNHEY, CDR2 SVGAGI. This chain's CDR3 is CASKQRTGGYNEQFF. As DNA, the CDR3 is TGTGCCAGCAAGCAACGGACAGGGGGCTACAATGAGCAGTTCTTC.

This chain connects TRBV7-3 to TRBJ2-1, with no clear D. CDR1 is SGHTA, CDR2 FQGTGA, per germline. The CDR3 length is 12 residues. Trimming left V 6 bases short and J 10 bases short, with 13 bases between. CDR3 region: CASSSRTPEQFF. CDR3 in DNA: TGTGCCAGCAGTTCTAGGACGCCGGAGCAGTTCTTC.

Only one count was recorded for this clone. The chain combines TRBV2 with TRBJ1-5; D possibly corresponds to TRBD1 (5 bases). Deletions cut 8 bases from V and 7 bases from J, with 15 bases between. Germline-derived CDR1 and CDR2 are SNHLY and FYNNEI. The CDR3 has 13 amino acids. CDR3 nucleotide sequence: TGTGCCAGCTCCGCAGGGCGCGAACAGCCCCAGCATTTT. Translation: CASSAGREQPQHF.

This CDR3 reads CASSLYIMGTSGNEQFF. In nucleotides, the CDR3 is TGTGCCAGCAGCTTATATATAATGGGGACTAGCGGGAATGAGCAGTTCTTC. The J gene is TRBJ2-1, the V gene TRBV7-3, with TRBD2 matching 12 bases. This CDR3 spans 17 amino acids. Germline trimming cut 2 bases from V and 7 bases from J; bases unmatched to any gene: 9. The germline V gene encodes CDR1 SGHTA and CDR2 FQGTGA.

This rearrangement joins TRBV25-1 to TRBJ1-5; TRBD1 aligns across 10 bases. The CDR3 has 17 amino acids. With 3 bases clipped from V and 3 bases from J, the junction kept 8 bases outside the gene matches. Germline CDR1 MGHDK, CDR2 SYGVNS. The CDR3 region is CASSESGTGDINQPQHF. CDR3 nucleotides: TGTGCCAGCAGTGAGTCCGGGACAGGGGATATCAATCAGCCCCAGCATTTT.

The CDR3 loop reads CASSSPRGRDSYEQYF. The DNA for the CDR3 is TGTGCCAGCAGCTCCCCGCGGGGCAGGGACTCCTACGAGCAGTACTTC. This chain connects TRBV5-4 to TRBJ2-7; TRBD2 might be the D (6 bases). The CDR3 is made up of 16 amino acids. The germline gives CDR1 SGHNT, CDR2 YYREEE (reference sequence). V was clipped by 3 bases and J by 0 bases, with 16 bases between them. Full variable domain (rest looked up from reference TRBV5-4 and TRBJ2-7): ETGVTQSPTHLIKTRGQQVTLRCSSQSGHNTVSWYQQALGQGPQFIFQYYREEENGRGNFPPRFSGLQFPNYSSELNVNALELDDSALYLCASSSPRGRDSYEQYFGPGTRLTVT.

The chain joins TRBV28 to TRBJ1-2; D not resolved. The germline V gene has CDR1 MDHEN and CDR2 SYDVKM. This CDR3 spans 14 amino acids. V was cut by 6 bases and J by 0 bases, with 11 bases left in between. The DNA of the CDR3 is TGTGCCAGCAGGCGAGATCTCTCTAACTATGGCTACACCTTC. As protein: CASRRDLSNYGYTF.

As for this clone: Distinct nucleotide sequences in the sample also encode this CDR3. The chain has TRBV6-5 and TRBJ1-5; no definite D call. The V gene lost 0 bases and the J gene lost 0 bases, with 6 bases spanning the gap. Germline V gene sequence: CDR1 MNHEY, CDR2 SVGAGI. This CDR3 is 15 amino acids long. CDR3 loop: CASSYSGLSNQPQHF. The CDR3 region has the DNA TGTGCCAGCAGTTACTCAGGACTTAGCAATCAGCCCCAGCATTTT.

CDR3 nucleotides: TGTGCCAGCAGCTTAGACAGGGTCTCCTACGAGCAGTACTTC. Translation gives CASSLDRVSYEQYF. This chain joins TRBV7-8 and TRBJ2-7; D is perhaps TRBD1 (6 bases). V was trimmed by 1 base and J by 0 bases, leaving 7 bases between them. The CDR3 totals 14 residues. From germline, CDR1 is SGHVS and CDR2 FQNEAQ.

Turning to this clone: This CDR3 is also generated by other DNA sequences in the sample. CDR3 in amino acids: CASSERGYGYTF. Written as DNA, the CDR3 is TGTGCCAGCAGTGAAAGGGGGTATGGCTACACCTTC. This chain connects TRBV2 to TRBJ1-2; weak D call: TRBD1 (6 bases). CDR1 SNHLY and CDR2 FYNNEI come from the germline V gene. Trimming took off 2 bases at V and 5 bases at J, with 6 bases between the two ends. CDR3 length: 12 amino acids.